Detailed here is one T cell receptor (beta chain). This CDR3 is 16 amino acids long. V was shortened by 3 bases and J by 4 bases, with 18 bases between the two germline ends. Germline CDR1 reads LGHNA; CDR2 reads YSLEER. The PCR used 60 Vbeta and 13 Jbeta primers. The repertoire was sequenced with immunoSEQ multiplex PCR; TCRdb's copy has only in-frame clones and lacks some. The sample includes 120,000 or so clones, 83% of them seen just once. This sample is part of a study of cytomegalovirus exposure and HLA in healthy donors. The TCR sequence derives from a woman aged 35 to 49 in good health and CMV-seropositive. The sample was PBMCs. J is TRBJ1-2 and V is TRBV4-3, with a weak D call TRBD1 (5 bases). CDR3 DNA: TGCGCCAGCAGCCACCTAGCGACAGTTTCCCTCTATGGCTACACCTTC. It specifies CASSHLATVSLYGYTF.